Listed below are T cell receptor beta chains from one sample, sequenced in a study of early T cells in non-severe SARS-CoV-2 infection. TCRdb re-analysed the 5' RACE reads in MiXCR, keeping a single row per CDR3 protein. The table includes tens of thousands of distinct CDR3 sequences, about 4.8% detected once. Input material: whole blood. These receptors were taken from an adult who was a healthcare worker with PCR-confirmed SARS-CoV-2 infection or an uninfected control (not recorded which). The CDR3 runs from the conserved cysteine through the conserved F or W. The D gene is left open where the match is weak. The listing skips clone size in some rows; elsewhere it reads once, few, many or a size class.

D: -; size: many; J: TRBJ1-2; V: TRBV11-2; DNA: TGTGCCAGCAGCTCACAGAATACCAACTATGGCTACACCTTC; CDR3: CASSSQNTNYGYTF
D: TRBD1; size: many; J: TRBJ2-7; V: TRBV3-1; DNA: TGTGCCAGCAGCCCCGGGACAGCCTTCTCCTACGAGCAGTACTTC; CDR3: CASSPGTAFSYEQYF
D: -; size: -; J: TRBJ2-3; V: TRBV5-4; DNA: TGTGCCAGCAGCCAGAAGTCCCTTAGCACAGATACGCAGTATTTT; CDR3: CASSQKSLSTDTQYF
D: -; size: -; J: TRBJ1-2; V: TRBV20-1; DNA: TGCAGTGCTAGAGATCCGACAGGCAACTATGGCTACACCTTC; CDR3: CSARDPTGNYGYTF
D: TRBD1; size: few; J: TRBJ2-1; V: TRBV11-3; DNA: TGTGCCAGCAGCCCCCGGACAGGTAATGAGCAGTTCTTC; CDR3: CASSPRTGNEQFF
D: -; size: few; J: TRBJ1-1; V: TRBV4-2; DNA: TGTGCCAGCAGCCAAGGGCCGGGGAACACTGAAGCTTTCTTT; CDR3: CASSQGPGNTEAFF
D: TRBD1; size: few; J: TRBJ1-2; V: TRBV7-2; DNA: TGTGCCAGCAGCCGCCCCGGGACAGCCGAAAATTTGGAGCGATATGGCTACACCTTC; CDR3: CASSRPGTAENLERYGYTF
D: -; size: -; J: TRBJ2-7; V: TRBV3-1; DNA: TGTGCCAGCAGCCAAGCCGGACAGCTTTACGAGCAGTACTTC; CDR3: CASSQAGQLYEQYF
D: -; size: many; J: TRBJ1-2; V: TRBV28; DNA: TGTGCCAGCAGTTTGGTGGATTATGGCTACACCTTC; CDR3: CASSLVDYGYTF
D: -; size: -; J: TRBJ1-4; V: TRBV19; DNA: TGTGCCAGTAGCCTACAGGACAGTTCTAATGAAAAACTGTTTTTT; CDR3: CASSLQDSSNEKLFF
D: TRBD1; size: few; J: TRBJ1-5; V: TRBV3-1; DNA: TGTGCCAGCAGCCCGCAGGGGGTAATCAATCAGCCCCAGCATTTT; CDR3: CASSPQGVINQPQHF
D: -; size: many; J: TRBJ1-1; V: TRBV5-1; DNA: TGCGCCAGCAGCTCAACTACAGTTAACACTGAAGCTTTCTTT; CDR3: CASSSTTVNTEAFF
D: -; size: -; J: TRBJ2-7; V: TRBV3-1; DNA: TGTGCCAGCAGCCAACCCTCGGGAAGCTCCTACGAGCAGTACTTC; CDR3: CASSQPSGSSYEQYF
D: TRBD2; size: many; J: TRBJ2-1; V: TRBV25-1; DNA: TGTGCCAGCAGTGAATGGACTAGCGGGGGGGCAGGGGATGAGCAGTTCTTC; CDR3: CASSEWTSGGAGDEQFF
D: -; size: -; J: TRBJ2-7; V: TRBV18; DNA: TGTGCCAGCTCGAACGGGACGGCCACCTACGAGCAGTACTTC; CDR3: CASSNGTATYEQYF
D: TRBD1; size: many; J: TRBJ1-2; V: TRBV5-1; DNA: TGCGCCAGCAGCCTCGCGGCGACAGGGGCGAGGGCCTATGGCTACACCTTC; CDR3: CASSLAATGARAYGYTF
D: -; size: -; J: TRBJ1-1; V: TRBV5-1; DNA: TGCGCCAGCCGTAGGGGATCTTCGAACACTGAAGCTTTCTTT; CDR3: CASRRGSSNTEAFF
D: -; size: many; J: TRBJ1-1; V: TRBV6-5; DNA: TGTGCCAGCAGTCCCGGACGGGGAAAACCCGACACTGAAGCTTTCTTT; CDR3: CASSPGRGKPDTEAFF
D: TRBD2; size: -; J: TRBJ2-7; V: TRBV28; DNA: TGTGCCAGCAGTCGACTAGCAGGCTACGAGCAGTACTTC; CDR3: CASSRLAGYEQYF
D: TRBD1; size: -; J: TRBJ2-3; V: TRBV2; DNA: TGTGCCAGCAGTGGTTACAGGGGCCCGGATACGCAGTATTTT; CDR3: CASSGYRGPDTQYF
D: -; size: many; J: TRBJ2-7; V: TRBV2; DNA: TGTGCCAGCAGGGTCGGCCCGGGGTCGTACGAGCAGTACTTC; CDR3: CASRVGPGSYEQYF
D: -; size: many; J: TRBJ1-1; V: TRBV7-6; DNA: TGTGCCAGCAGGAGACTCGGGGGCCGAAACACTGAAGCTTTCTTT; CDR3: CASRRLGGRNTEAFF
D: -; size: many; J: TRBJ1-1; V: TRBV28; DNA: TGTGCCAGCACCGTAACTTCTACCACTGAAGCTTTCTTT; CDR3: CASTVTSTTEAFF
D: TRBD1; size: -; J: TRBJ1-5; V: TRBV12-3/TRBV12-4; DNA: TGTGCCAGCAGGGAACAGGGGCTAGGCAATCAGCCCCAGCATTTT; CDR3: CASREQGLGNQPQHF
D: -; size: many; J: TRBJ2-5; V: TRBV6-5; DNA: TGTGCCAGCAGTAGAACCAGGGTGGTCCAAGAGACCCAGTACTTC; CDR3: CASSRTRVVQETQYF
D: -; size: many; J: TRBJ2-5; V: TRBV7-2; DNA: TGTGCCAGCAGCTTTAATAAGGGGCGTTTGGAGACCCAGTACTTC; CDR3: CASSFNKGRLETQYF
D: -; size: many; J: TRBJ2-3; V: TRBV12-3/TRBV12-4; DNA: TGTGCCAGCAAGGAGGCTGCAGATACGCAGTATTTT; CDR3: CASKEAADTQYF
D: -; size: few; J: TRBJ2-7; V: TRBV12-3/TRBV12-4; DNA: TGTGCCAGCAGCCGCGACGGCTCCTACGAGCAGTACTTC; CDR3: CASSRDGSYEQYF
D: -; size: many; J: TRBJ2-5; V: TRBV2; DNA: TGTGCCAGCAGGGGCTCAGAGACCCAGTACTTC; CDR3: CASRGSETQYF
D: -; size: -; J: TRBJ2-4; V: TRBV21-1; DNA: TGTGCCAGCAGCAAAAATAAGGGGATAGCCAAAAACATTCAGTACTTC; CDR3: CASSKNKGIAKNIQYF
D: TRBD2; size: many; J: TRBJ2-5; V: TRBV7-6; DNA: TGTGCCAGCAGCTTATCCGGGGGGCAAGAGACCCAGTACTTC; CDR3: CASSLSGGQETQYF
D: TRBD1; size: -; J: TRBJ2-3; V: TRBV20-1; DNA: TGCAGTGCTCGGACAGGGGGGATTAGGGATACGCAGTATTTT; CDR3: CSARTGGIRDTQYF
D: -; size: -; J: TRBJ1-3; V: TRBV7-9; DNA: TGTGCCAGCAGCCCCTCGGTGGAAGTCGCTGGAAACACCATATATTTT; CDR3: CASSPSVEVAGNTIYF
D: -; size: many; J: TRBJ1-1; V: TRBV7-9; DNA: TGTGCCAGCAGCTCAACCATGGTGCCGAACACTGAAGCTTTCTTT; CDR3: CASSSTMVPNTEAFF
D: -; size: many; J: TRBJ2-1; V: TRBV4-1; DNA: TGCGCCAGCAGCCAAGATAGCCTCACACGCAGCTCCTACAATGAGCAGTTCTTC; CDR3: CASSQDSLTRSSYNEQFF
D: -; size: many; J: TRBJ2-7; V: TRBV7-8; DNA: TGTGCCAGCAGCCTAGACTCCGAGCAGTACTTC; CDR3: CASSLDSEQYF
D: -; size: many; J: TRBJ2-2; V: TRBV10-1; DNA: TGCGCCAGCAGTGATGGTAGCGCGGGCACCGGGGAGCTGTTTTTT; CDR3: CASSDGSAGTGELFF
D: TRBD2; size: -; J: TRBJ2-1; V: TRBV6-6; DNA: TGTGCCAGCAGTTACCCCCCTCCAGGTAGCGGGGCTATCAATGAGCAGTTCTTC; CDR3: CASSYPPPGSGAINEQFF
D: -; size: few; J: TRBJ2-2; V: TRBV7-9; DNA: TGTGCCAGCAGCGGGCTTACGAACACCGGGGAGCTGTTTTTT; CDR3: CASSGLTNTGELFF
D: -; size: many; J: TRBJ1-1; V: TRBV9; DNA: TGTGCCAGCAGCGAGACCCTTAAGCTTAATGAAGCTTTCTTT; CDR3: CASSETLKLNEAFF
D: -; size: -; J: TRBJ1-1; V: TRBV7-9; DNA: TGTGCCAGCAGCTCCACCGGGGTGAACACTGAAGCTTTCTTT; CDR3: CASSSTGVNTEAFF
D: -; size: many; J: TRBJ1-4; V: TRBV6-5; DNA: TGTGCCAGCAGCAGGCTTATTCGACCTGGAACAACTAATGAAAAACTGTTTTTT; CDR3: CASSRLIRPGTTNEKLFF
D: -; size: many; J: TRBJ1-6; V: TRBV2; DNA: TGTGCCAGCAGTGAATCGTCAGCCAAACCGAGGGTGAATTCACCCCTCCACTTT; CDR3: CASSESSAKPRVNSPLHF
D: -; size: -; J: TRBJ1-2; V: TRBV18; DNA: TGTGCCAGCTCACCGGCGGTCGGGGCAAACTATGGCTACACCTTC; CDR3: CASSPAVGANYGYTF
D: -; size: -; J: TRBJ1-2; V: TRBV5-4; DNA: TGTGCCAGCAGCTTGGAAAACCCATATGGCTACACCTTC; CDR3: CASSLENPYGYTF
D: TRBD1; size: -; J: TRBJ1-1; V: TRBV6-6; DNA: TGTGCCAGCAGTTACAGGGGGCCCCCGGAAGCTTTCTTT; CDR3: CASSYRGPPEAFF
D: -; size: many; J: TRBJ2-5; V: TRBV27; DNA: TGTGCCAGCAGTTTATATTCGTCAGGGGATGAGACCCAGTACTTC; CDR3: CASSLYSSGDETQYF
D: -; size: many; J: TRBJ2-7; V: TRBV10-2; DNA: TGCGCCAGCAGAGAAGCTTCCCCCTCCTACGAGCAGTACTTC; CDR3: CASREASPSYEQYF
D: TRBD1; size: many; J: TRBJ1-1; V: TRBV18; DNA: TGTGCCAGCTCGGCTGGTAAGGGGGCGCGAGGTGAAGCTTTCTTT; CDR3: CASSAGKGARGEAFF
D: TRBD2; size: many; J: TRBJ2-2; V: TRBV5-1; DNA: TGCGCCAGCAGGTCCAGCGGGAGTTTGGACACCGGGGAGCTGTTTTTT; CDR3: CASRSSGSLDTGELFF
D: -; size: many; J: TRBJ2-3; V: TRBV4-1; DNA: TGCGCCAGCACCCGTGGCCAGGTCAGAGGCACAGATACGCAGTATTTT; CDR3: CASTRGQVRGTDTQYF
D: -; size: few; J: TRBJ2-7; V: TRBV20-1; DNA: TGCAGTGCTAATCACCGGGCCTACGAGCAGTACTTC; CDR3: CSANHRAYEQYF
D: -; size: -; J: TRBJ2-3; V: TRBV12-3/TRBV12-4; DNA: TGTGCCAGCAGTTTTATTCTGAAAATTCCCGGCGGCGGCACAGATACGCAGTATTTT; CDR3: CASSFILKIPGGGTDTQYF
D: -; size: -; J: TRBJ1-1; V: TRBV12-3/TRBV12-4; DNA: TGTGCCAGCAGTTTAGGGAATGAAGCTTTCTTT; CDR3: CASSLGNEAFF
D: -; size: many; J: TRBJ2-3; V: TRBV9; DNA: TGTGCCAGCAGCTCCAATGTGGGGGGCCTAAACACAGATACGCAGTATTTT; CDR3: CASSSNVGGLNTDTQYF
D: TRBD1; size: many; J: TRBJ1-1; V: TRBV24-1; DNA: TGTGCCACCAGTGATTTCCTCCCTGTGGGACAGGGGGCGTCGGACACTGAAGCTTTCTTT; CDR3: CATSDFLPVGQGASDTEAFF
D: TRBD1; size: few; J: TRBJ2-7; V: TRBV28; DNA: TGTGCCAGCAGTTCGGACAGGGACGACTCCTACGAGCAGTACTTC; CDR3: CASSSDRDDSYEQYF
D: TRBD2; size: many; J: TRBJ2-2; V: TRBV12-3/TRBV12-4; DNA: TGTGCCAGCAGTCCGCTTGAAGGACTAGCGGGGGAGAACACCGGGGAGCTGTTTTTT; CDR3: CASSPLEGLAGENTGELFF